This T cell receptor (beta chain) was sequenced in a study of blood T cell repertoires in COVID-19. Study-level information: Collection of acute and convalescent COVID-19 samples took place in the United States, Italy and Spain.

From germline, CDR1 is SEHNR and CDR2 FQNEAQ (reference sequence). The CDR3 is made up of 13 amino acids. Trimming took 1 base from V and 6 from J, leaving 7 bases between them. In the original workflow: Amplification of reference gene primers was used by the study to estimate nucleated cell counts. Using immunoSEQ multiplex PCR, the repertoire was profiled, and TCRdb retains in-frame clones only, with some absent. That table supplies the V and J calls and clone size; D and trimming were determined from the DNA. The sample carries 120,000 to 150,000 clones, 84% recorded once. The receptor was isolated from a woman aged 80 or over in a cohort sampled during active or convalescent COVID-19. The chain links TRBV7-9 to TRBJ2-1, with D possibly matching TRBD2 (5 bases). Sequencing was carried out using peripheral blood. The CDR3 nucleotides are TGTGCCAGCAGCTTAGGAGGGCTCAATGAGCAGTTCTTC. Translating it yields CASSLGGLNEQFF.